The TCR beta chain described here comes from a study of blood T cell repertoires in COVID-19. Study background: The United States, Italy and Spain supplied acute and convalescent COVID-19 samples. PBMCs, B-cell-depleted T cells, or T cells were the source of the cDNA or gDNA that made up the material.

V lost 6 bases, J lost 2 bases, and 7 bases lay in between. The CDR3 runs 12 residues. Germline CDR1 reads LGHDT; CDR2 reads YNNKEL (reference sequence). Original data processing: Reference gene primers were amplified, and this amplification served to estimate nucleated cell counts. This table comes from immunoSEQ multiplex PCR, and its TCRdb copy is limited to in-frame clones, with some not included. V, J and clone size are taken as reported in that table, and D and trimming were inferred from the DNA itself. Of 90,000 or so clones listed, approximately 75% are singletons. The clonotype originates from a woman of 80 years or more with acute or convalescent COVID-19. Input material: peripheral blood. V usage is TRBV3-1 (or the pseudogene TRBV3-2) and J usage is TRBJ1-1; D unclear. The CDR3 sequence: CASRRGNTEAFF. The DNA for the CDR3 is TGTGCCAGCAGGAGAGGTAACACTGAAGCTTTCTTT.